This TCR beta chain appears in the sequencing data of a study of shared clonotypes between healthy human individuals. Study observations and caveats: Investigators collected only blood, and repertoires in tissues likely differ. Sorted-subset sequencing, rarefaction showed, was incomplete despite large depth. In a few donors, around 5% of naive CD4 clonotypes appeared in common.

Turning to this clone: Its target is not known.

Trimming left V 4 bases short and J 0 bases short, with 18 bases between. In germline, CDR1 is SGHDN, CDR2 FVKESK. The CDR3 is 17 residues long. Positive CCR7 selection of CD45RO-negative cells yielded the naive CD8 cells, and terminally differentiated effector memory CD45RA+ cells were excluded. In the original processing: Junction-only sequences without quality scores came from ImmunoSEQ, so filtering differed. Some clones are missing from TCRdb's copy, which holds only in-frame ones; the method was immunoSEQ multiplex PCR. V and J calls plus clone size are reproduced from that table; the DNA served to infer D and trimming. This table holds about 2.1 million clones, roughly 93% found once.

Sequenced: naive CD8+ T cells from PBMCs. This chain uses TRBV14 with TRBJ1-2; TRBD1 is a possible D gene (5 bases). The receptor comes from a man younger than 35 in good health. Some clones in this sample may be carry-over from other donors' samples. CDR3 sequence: CASSPLLGQAPNYGYTF. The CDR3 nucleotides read TGTGCCAGCAGCCCCCTTTTGGGGCAGGCTCCTAACTATGGCTACACCTTC.